This is a list of T cell receptor beta chains from one sample in a study of beta chain features in type 1 diabetes. Sequenced by immunoSEQ multiplex PCR; TCRdb stores in-frame clones only, minus some. The sample has roughly 330,000 clones, approximately 11% seen once. Material: naive CD4+ T cells from blood. These receptors originate from a woman aged 25 to 39 in good health. Both conserved end residues are part of each CDR3. The order of the fields is D gene, J gene, clone size, V gene, CDR3 protein, CDR3 DNA. A D gene is named only where the DNA matches it firmly. Only some rows state a clone size, as once, few, many or a class for expanded clones.

. | TRBJ1-3 | few | TRBV10-3 | CAISGVAGKNTIYF | TGTGCCATCAGTGGAGTGGCGGGGAAAAACACCATATATTTT
. | TRBJ2-5 | few | TRBV7-2 | CASRSTGLETQYF | TGTGCCAGCAGGTCCACAGGATTAGAGACCCAGTACTTC
TRBD2 | TRBJ2-7 | . | TRBV28 | CASSSTSVIYEQYF | TGTGCCAGCAGTTCGACTAGCGTAATCTACGAGCAGTACTTC
TRBD2 | TRBJ2-5 | . | TRBV27 | CASSFGTSGRLKTQTQYF | TGTGCCAGCAGTTTTGGGACTAGCGGGAGGCTGAAGACACAGACCCAGTACTTC
TRBD1 | TRBJ1-2 | few | TRBV29-1 | CSVSVDRATNYGYTF | TGCAGCGTCTCCGTGGACAGGGCAACTAACTATGGCTACACCTTC
. | TRBJ1-2 | . | TRBV19 | CAPRHYGYTF | TGTGCCCCCAGGCACTATGGCTACACCTTC
. | TRBJ1-5 | few | TRBV11-2 | CASSPGFSNQPQHF | TGTGCCAGCAGCCCAGGATTTAGCAATCAGCCCCAGCATTTT
TRBD1 | TRBJ2-3 | . | TRBV5-4 | CASSLVRDSFTDTQYF | TGTGCCAGCAGCTTGGTCCGGGACAGCTTCACAGATACGCAGTATTTT
TRBD1 | TRBJ2-5 | . | TRBV7-7 | CASSFPGQDQYF | TGTGCTAGCAGCTTTCCGGGACAGGACCAGTACTTC
TRBD1 | TRBJ2-7 | few | TRBV18 | CASSAQGEQYF | TGTGCCAGCTCAGCACAGGGGGAGCAGTACTTC
. | TRBJ2-7 | . | TRBV30 | CAWSVLAGGSEQYF | TGTGCCTGGAGTGTACTGGCAGGGGGGTCCGAGCAGTACTTC
TRBD2 | TRBJ2-3 | few | TRBV7-3 | CASSLWSGSPDTQYF | TGTGCCAGCAGCTTATGGAGCGGGAGCCCAGATACGCAGTATTTT
. | TRBJ2-5 | . | TRBV19 | CASSIQAHQETQYF | TGTGCCAGTAGTATACAGGCACACCAAGAGACCCAGTACTTC
. | TRBJ1-1 | . | TRBV5-4 | CASSLKDSEAFF | TGTGCCAGCAGCCTTAAAGACAGCGAAGCTTTCTTT
TRBD2 | TRBJ2-1 | few | TRBV7-3 | CASSSGTSGRNEQFF | TGTGCCAGCAGCTCCGGGACTAGCGGGAGAAATGAGCAGTTCTTC
TRBD1 | TRBJ2-3 | few | TRBV30 | CAWSVGTGSTDTQYF | TGTGCCTGGAGTGTAGGGACAGGCTCCACAGATACGCAGTATTTT
. | TRBJ1-5 | . | TRBV28 | CASSLPQGSNQPQHF | TGTGCCAGCAGTTTACCCCAGGGAAGCAATCAGCCCCAGCATTTT
TRBD2 | TRBJ2-1 | few | TRBV4-3 | CASSQRGLAGNNEQFF | TGCGCCAGCAGCCAAAGAGGGCTAGCGGGTAACAATGAGCAGTTCTTC
TRBD2 | TRBJ2-7 | few | TRBV30 | CAWANPRLAGVRRYEQYF | TGTGCCTGGGCGAACCCTAGACTAGCGGGAGTTAGGAGGTACGAGCAGTACTTC
. | TRBJ1-1 | . | TRBV18 | CASSRGGWYYTEAFF | TGTGCCAGCTCACGGGGGGGATGGTACTACACTGAAGCTTTCTTT
. | TRBJ1-5 | . | TRBV21-1 | CASSKVKSGLQHF | TGTGCCAGCAGCAAAGTGAAATCGGGACTGCAGCATTTT
TRBD1 | TRBJ2-2 | few | TRBV18 | CASSPLGQDHTGELFF | TGTGCCAGCTCACCCCTGGGACAGGATCACACCGGGGAGCTGTTTTTT
. | TRBJ2-7 | . | TRBV29-1 | CSVEDRQGGTYEQYF | TGCAGCGTTGAAGATCGGCAGGGAGGAACCTACGAGCAGTACTTC
TRBD2 | TRBJ2-4 | . | TRBV2 | CASSGLAGNIAKNIQYF | TGTGCCAGCAGTGGGCTAGCGGGAAATATAGCCAAAAACATTCAGTACTTC
TRBD1 | TRBJ2-4 | few | TRBV25-1 | CASSVSQGAYIQYF | TGTGCCAGCAGTGTTAGTCAGGGGGCTTACATTCAGTACTTC
. | TRBJ2-7 | . | TRBV6-5 | CASSYGDTSHEQYF | TGTGCCAGCAGTTACGGGGACACCTCCCACGAGCAGTACTTC
. | TRBJ2-7 | . | TRBV7-2 | CASSLVDEQYF | TGTGCCAGCAGCTTAGTCGACGAGCAGTACTTC
. | TRBJ1-2 | . | TRBV5-4 | CASSADRDYGYTF | TGTGCCAGCAGCGCTGACAGAGACTATGGCTACACCTTC
. | TRBJ1-1 | few | TRBV7-3 | CASSLRGDWSEAFF | TGTGCCAGCAGCTTAAGGGGGGATTGGTCTGAAGCTTTCTTT
TRBD1 | TRBJ1-2 | few | TRBV7-2 | CASSLDRQGGYGYTF | TGTGCCAGCAGCTTGGATCGACAGGGCGGATATGGCTACACCTTC
. | TRBJ2-3 | . | TRBV5-4 | CASGRESTDTQYF | TGTGCCAGCGGGCGTGAGAGCACAGATACGCAGTATTTT
. | TRBJ2-5 | few | TRBV7-9 | CASTNFETQYF | TGTGCCAGCACCAACTTCGAGACCCAGTACTTC
. | TRBJ1-3 | few | TRBV6-5 | CASSRSTGNTIYF | TGTGCCAGCAGTCGCAGTACTGGAAACACCATATATTTT
. | TRBJ2-7 | . | TRBV18 | CASSSNYEQYF | TGTGCCAGCTCGTCTAACTACGAGCAGTACTTC
. | TRBJ1-1 | . | TRBV29-1 | CSVVRTNTEAFF | TGCAGCGTTGTACGGACTAACACTGAAGCTTTCTTT
TRBD1 | TRBJ2-6 | . | TRBV28 | CASSPQGQGTSGANVLTF | TGTGCCAGCAGTCCCCAAGGACAGGGGACCTCTGGGGCCAACGTCCTGACTTTC
TRBD1 | TRBJ2-7 | few | TRBV4-2 | CASSPTDGTGGEQYF | TGTGCCAGCAGCCCCACCGACGGGACAGGGGGCGAGCAGTACTTC
. | TRBJ2-3 | . | TRBV9 | CASSVEEGSTDTQYF | TGTGCCAGCAGCGTAGAGGAGGGTTCCACAGATACGCAGTATTTT
. | TRBJ2-2 | . | TRBV6-5 | CASSYTAFRNTGELFF | TGTGCCAGCAGTTACACAGCCTTCCGGAACACCGGGGAGCTGTTTTTT
. | TRBJ2-4 | . | TRBV7-6 | CASSLLAKNIQYF | TGTGCCAGCAGCTTACTAGCCAAAAACATTCAGTACTTC
TRBD1 | TRBJ1-1 | . | TRBV11-2 | CASSLSQGGNTEAFF | TGTGCCAGCAGCTTATCGCAGGGGGGGAACACTGAAGCTTTCTTT
TRBD2 | TRBJ2-3 | few | TRBV30 | CAWSKVGGRAADTQYF | TGTGCCTGGAGTAAAGTTGGCGGGAGGGCCGCAGATACGCAGTATTTT
. | TRBJ2-5 | . | TRBV13 | CASSLAEFSGIEETQYF | TGTGCCAGCAGCTTAGCGGAGTTTTCGGGAATCGAAGAGACCCAGTACTTC
. | TRBJ2-5 | . | TRBV25-1 | CASSPRLETQYF | TGTGCCAGCAGCCCTAGACTGGAGACCCAGTACTTC
. | TRBJ1-1 | . | TRBV9 | CASSGPGTPPTEAFF | TGTGCCAGCAGCGGCCCCGGGACACCCCCCACTGAAGCTTTCTTT
TRBD2 | TRBJ2-7 | . | TRBV18 | CASSPGGGSPYEQYF | TGTGCCAGCTCACCGGGGGGGGGATCCCCCTACGAGCAGTACTTC
TRBD1 | TRBJ2-3 | few | TRBV29-1 | CSVEGDREGPDTQYF | TGCAGCGTTGAGGGGGACAGGGAGGGGCCAGATACGCAGTATTTT
TRBD2 | TRBJ2-7 | . | TRBV19 | CASSTGGTSGSYEQYF | TGTGCCAGTAGTACAGGAGGGACTAGCGGGAGTTACGAGCAGTACTTC
. | TRBJ1-2 | few | TRBV6-1 | CASSETGGVYGYTF | TGTGCCAGCAGTGAAACCGGGGGAGTCTATGGCTACACCTTC
. | TRBJ2-7 | . | TRBV7-2 | CASSAIGGGIGEQYF | TGTGCCAGCAGCGCAATAGGGGGCGGGATAGGTGAGCAGTACTTC
TRBD2 | TRBJ2-5 | few | TRBV25-1 | CASSDLAGVQETQYF | TGTGCCAGCAGTGACTTGGCGGGAGTACAAGAGACCCAGTACTTC
. | TRBJ1-2 | . | TRBV7-9 | CAGQSRDGYTF | TGTGCCGGTCAGTCCCGGGATGGCTACACCTTC
. | TRBJ2-5 | . | TRBV9 | CASSVGGSQVAQYF | TGTGCCAGCAGCGTAGGTGGCAGCCAGGTAGCCCAGTACTTC